This entry lists 16 T cell receptor beta chains sequenced from one sample in a study of shared clonotypes between healthy human individuals. Generated by immunoSEQ multiplex PCR, the TCRdb table keeps only in-frame clones and is missing some. The table includes about 500,000 clones, 60% to 80% detected once. The sample comprised PBMCs. The source of these receptors is a woman aged 40-49 years in good health. Some clones in this sample may be carry-over from other donors' samples.

The CDR3 sequence: CAISDRDIWHF. DNA for the CDR3: TGTGCCATCAGTGATCGGGACATTTGGCATTTT. V and J are TRBV10-3 and TRBJ1-5; possibly TRBD1 for D (6 bases). The V and J ends lost 3 bases and 15 bases respectively, with 12 bases between them. The germline gives CDR1 ENHRY, CDR2 SYGVKD. The CDR3 extends over 11 amino acids.

This clone has just a few counts. This chain uses TRBV6-1 with TRBJ2-7; D perhaps matches TRBD2 (5 bases). The CDR3 covers 13 residues. Germline V gene sequence: CDR1 MNHNS, CDR2 SASEGT. Deletions cut 7 bases from V and 2 bases from J, with 12 bases between. CDR3 nucleotides: TGTGCCAGCAATTACGGGGTAACCTACGAGCAGTACTTC. Protein sequence: CASNYGVTYEQYF.

The chain combines TRBV7-9 with TRBJ1-4; D gene ambiguous. The CDR3 sequence is 15 residues long. Germline V gene lookup returns CDR1 SEHNR and CDR2 FQNEAQ (reference sequence). Trimming stripped 4 bases from V and 4 bases from J, with 13 bases between. CDR3 sequence: CASSYFPVLNEKLFF. As DNA, the CDR3 is TGTGCCAGCAGCTACTTTCCGGTCCTTAATGAAAAACTGTTTTTT.

At least ten counts were recorded for this clone. The chain has TRBV4-2 and TRBJ1-4; 8 bases align to TRBD1. Germline CDR1 and CDR2: LGHNA and YNFKEQ. The CDR3 contains 17 residues. Germline trimming cut 4 bases from V and 7 bases from J; bases unmatched to any gene: 14. The CDR3 reads CASSRLTGVSFGEKLFF. The CDR3 region has the DNA TGTGCCAGCAGCCGCCTGACAGGGGTCAGTTTTGGTGAAAAACTGTTTTTT.

Only one count was recorded for this clone. The chain employs TRBV9 and TRBJ2-1; 11 nucleotides line up with TRBD1. Germline CDR1 reads SGDLS; CDR2 reads YYNGEE. CDR3 size: 18 residues. Unmatched junction bases numbered 13, after V lost 0 bases and J lost 8 bases. The CDR3 DNA is TGTGCCAGCAGCGTAGGCGGATGGGGACAGGGGGGATCGGATGAGCAGTTCTTC. This gives the protein CASSVGGWGQGGSDEQFF. Supplemented by reference TRBV9 and TRBJ2-1, the full variable domain reads DSGVTQTPKHLITATGQRVTLRCSPRSGDLSVYWYQQSLDQGLQFLIQYYNGEERAKGNILERFSAQQFPDLHSELNLSSLELGDSALYFCASSVGGWGQGGSDEQFFGPGTRLTVL.

This chain uses TRBV4-3 with TRBJ2-3, with 7 bases matching TRBD1. In germline, CDR1 is LGHNA, CDR2 YSLEER. Trimming removed 4 bases from V and 2 bases from J; junction bases left unmatched: 12. This CDR3 region has 17 residues. CDR3 amino acids: CASSLPPGQLNTDTQYF. The DNA of the CDR3 is TGCGCCAGCAGCCTACCCCCGGGACAGCTCAACACAGATACGCAGTATTTT.

There are a few counts of this clone. This sample also contains other DNA sequences that code for the same CDR3. The gene calls are TRBV30 and TRBJ1-2; D unclear. The CDR3 runs to 12 residues. V lost 1 base and J 1 base, leaving 4 bases between the germline ends. Per germline, CDR1 GTSNPN and CDR2 SVGIG (reference sequence). In DNA, the CDR3 is TGTGCCTGGAGTGCGGTTAACTATGGCTACACCTTC. It yields the protein CAWSAVNYGYTF.

Concerning this clone: With a far larger clone one base away, a read error is the likely cause. Other nucleotide sequences from this sample produce the same CDR3. The V and J genes are TRBV6-6 and TRBJ2-7; D is undetermined. The CDR3 runs to 12 residues. Per the germline V gene, CDR1 is MNHNY and CDR2 is SVGAGI (reference sequence). The CDR3 here is CASSQSSYEQYF. CDR3 nucleotides: TGCGCCAGCAGCCAATCCTCCTACGAGCAGTACTTC.

This clone was observed a handful of times. The chain links TRBV25-1 to TRBJ2-3, with TRBD2 matching 8 bases. The CDR3 contains 18 residues. Germline trimming cut 5 bases from V and 2 bases from J; bases unmatched to any gene: 15. Looked up from germline, CDR1 is MGHDK and CDR2 is SYGVNS. The chain's CDR3 is CASSSTRPERGYTDTQYF. The CDR3 coding sequence is TGTGCCAGCAGTTCAACCCGCCCTGAGCGGGGGTACACAGATACGCAGTATTTT. The full variable domain, with the rest looked up from reference TRBV25-1 and TRBJ2-3, is EADIYQTPRYLVIGTGKKITLECSQTMGHDKMYWYQQDPGMELHLIHYSYGVNSTEKGDLSSESTVSRIRTEHFPLTLESARPSHTSQYLCASSSTRPERGYTDTQYFGPGTRLTVL.

This rearrangement joins TRBV13 to TRBJ1-2, with a weak D call TRBD1 (5 bases). The CDR3 covers 14 residues. CDR1 and CDR2 (germline): PRHDT, FYEKMQ (reference sequence). Trimming shortened V by 8 bases and J by 8 bases, and 21 bases separated the two germline ends. The CDR3 is CASRHGGTGMGYTF. As DNA, the CDR3 is TGTGCCAGCCGACATGGGGGGACGGGGATGGGCTACACCTTC.

This clone was seen only once. V is TRBV28 and J is TRBJ2-2; 7 bases fit TRBD1. The CDR3 has 13 residues. V dropped 9 bases and J dropped 3; count of bases not matched to a gene: 4. CDR1 is MDHEN, CDR2 SYDVKM, per germline. The CDR3: CASWDSYTGELFF. The CDR3 nucleotides are TGTGCCAGTTGGGACAGCTACACCGGGGAGCTGTTTTTT.

The rearrangement uses TRBV28 and TRBJ2-6; maybe TRBD1 (6 bases). Between the trimmed V and J ends, which lost 4 bases and 0 bases, there was a span of 7 bases. This CDR3 region has 15 residues. Per the germline V gene, CDR1 is MDHEN and CDR2 is SYDVKM. This CDR3 is CASSSRGSGANVLTF. Written as DNA, the CDR3 is TGTGCCAGCAGTTCCAGGGGCTCTGGGGCCAACGTCCTGACTTTC.

This clone has a single count. This CDR3 fails to terminate in the conserved phenylalanine or tryptophan, so it likely reflects a read error. This chain uses TRBV18 with TRBJ1-2, with D tentatively TRBD1 (6 bases). V was cut by 5 bases and J by 5 bases, with 12 bases left in between. CDR1 and CDR2 from the germline V gene are KGHSH and LQKENI. This CDR3 region has 13 residues. CDR3 amino acids: CASSSGQTYGYTL. CDR3 bases: TGTGCCAGCTCATCTGGACAGACTTATGGCTACACCCTC.

The table lists this clone with a count of one. The junction departs from the called germline gene at one end, perhaps through a read error. The rearrangement links TRBV29-1 to TRBJ2-5; the D gene could be TRBD1 or TRBD2 (6 bases each). CDR3 length equals 11 residues. Germline V lookup: CDR1 SQVTM, CDR2 ANQGSEA. The CDR3 coding sequence is TGCAGCGTACTACTAGGGGGGACCCGGTACTTC. This sequence encodes CSVLLGGTRYF.

The chain has TRBV7-2 and TRBJ2-7; the match to TRBD2 covers 12 bases. The CDR3 length is 15 residues. V dropped 5 bases and J dropped 3; count of bases not matched to a gene: 5. The germline gives CDR1 SGHTA, CDR2 FQGNSA. CDR3 sequence (DNA): TGTGCCAGCAGCCCACTAGCGGGAGGCGTCTACGAGCAGTACTTC. Its translation is CASSPLAGGVYEQYF.

The CDR3 DNA reads as TGTGCCAGCAGCCCGACTAGCGGGAGTGTAGCTGAGCAGTTCTTC. Protein sequence: CASSPTSGSVAEQFF. The chain links TRBV7-9 to TRBJ2-1; TRBD2 agrees at 12 bases. Germline V gene data show CDR1 as SEHNR and CDR2 as FQNEAQ (reference sequence). Trimming removed 5 bases from V and 9 bases from J; junction bases left unmatched: 8. The CDR3 is made up of 15 amino acids. Full variable domain (remainder filled in from reference TRBV7-9 and TRBJ2-1): DTGVSQNPRHKITKRGQNVTFRCDPISEHNRLYWYRQTLGQGPEFLTYFQNEAQLEKSRLLSDRFSAERPKGSFSTLEIQRTEQGDSAMYLCASSPTSGSVAEQFFGPGTRLTVL.